These 17 T cell receptor beta chains share one sample of origin, sequenced in a study of brain T cells in children with intractable seizures. The protocol was immunoSEQ multiplex PCR, while the TCRdb copy is restricted to in-frame clones and leaves out a portion. This sample has tens of thousands of clones; about 92% occur once, and the top ten carry about 1.4%. The material was peripheral blood, obtained at surgery. The receptors were gathered from a boy in the first two years of life with tuberous sclerosis and intractable seizures.

This chain connects TRBV15 to TRBJ2-3, with 8 bases lining up with TRBD2. V was pared by 4 bases and J by 2 bases, with 20 bases of the junction left unmatched. The CDR3 length is 20 residues. CDR1 is LNHNV and CDR2 is YYDKDF in the germline V gene (reference sequence). In nucleotides, the CDR3 is TGTGCCACCAGCATCCATCCTTTTTCAAGACTAGCGCCTAACACAGATACGCAGTATTTT. This encodes CATSIHPFSRLAPNTDTQYF.

V is TRBV2 and J is TRBJ1-1; D call uncertain. Germline V gene lookup returns CDR1 SNHLY and CDR2 FYNNEI. Trimming left V 3 bases short and J 4 bases short, with 15 bases between. The CDR3 spans 15 residues. The CDR3 spells CASSDAHAAGTEAFF. The CDR3 nucleotides are TGTGCCAGCAGTGATGCTCACGCGGCGGGCACTGAAGCTTTCTTT.

The V gene is TRBV2, the J gene TRBJ2-7; unclear D gene. The CDR3 loop spans 12 amino acids. Germline V gene lookup returns CDR1 SNHLY and CDR2 FYNNEI. V gave up 6 bases and J gave up 7 bases, with 13 bases separating them. This CDR3 is CASRASMWEQYF. Here the CDR3 DNA reads TGTGCCAGCAGGGCCTCCATGTGGGAGCAGTACTTC.

The gene calls are TRBV11-3 and TRBJ2-7; D is ambiguous. Germline CDR1 SGHNT, CDR2 YENEEA. V was cut by 3 bases and J by 0 bases, with 12 bases left in between. This CDR3 region has 15 residues. CDR3 protein: CASSFKWALSYEQYF. The CDR3 nucleotides are TGTGCCAGCAGCTTTAAGTGGGCGCTCTCCTACGAGCAGTACTTC.

The V and J genes are TRBV5-1 and TRBJ2-7; 7 positions match TRBD2. Germline assignment: CDR1 SGHRS and CDR2 YFSETQ. The junction had 11 bases not matched to a gene; V was cut back by 4 bases and J by 1 base. The CDR3 loop spans 16 amino acids. CDR3 protein: CASSASSGAISYEQYF. CDR3 nucleotides: TGCGCCAGCAGCGCCTCCAGCGGGGCTATATCCTACGAGCAGTACTTC. The whole variable domain, filled in from reference TRBV5-1 and TRBJ2-7, reads KAGVTQTPRYLIKTRGQQVTLSCSPISGHRSVSWYQQTPGQGLQFLFEYFSETQRNKGNFPGRFSGRQFSNSRSEMNVSTLELGDSALYLCASSASSGAISYEQYFGPGTRLTVT.

This chain links TRBV6-6 with TRBJ2-7; the match to TRBD1 covers 12 bases. CDR1 is MNHNY, CDR2 SVGAGI, per germline (reference sequence). The CDR3 length is 16 residues. The junction had 8 bases not matched to a gene; V was cut back by 5 bases and J by 3 bases. CDR3 sequence (DNA): TGTGCCAGCAGTACGTCTCGGGACAGGGGGCTCTACGAGCAGTACTTC. Its protein product is CASSTSRDRGLYEQYF.

The chain uses TRBV9 and TRBJ2-2; D not resolved. Trimming pared 4 bases from V and 3 bases from J, leaving 10 bases between. Germline CDR1 reads SGDLS; CDR2 reads YYNGEE. CDR3 length: 14 amino acids. CDR3 sequence: CASSPRRYTGELFF. CDR3 DNA: TGTGCCAGCAGCCCGCGACGATACACCGGGGAGCTGTTTTTT. The full variable domain, rest sourced from reference TRBV9 and TRBJ2-2, is DSGVTQTPKHLITATGQRVTLRCSPRSGDLSVYWYQQSLDQGLQFLIQYYNGEERAKGNILERFSAQQFPDLHSELNLSSLELGDSALYFCASSPRRYTGELFFGEGSRLTVL.

The CDR3 protein is CASSKRDREVETQYF. DNA for the CDR3: TGTGCCAGCAGTAAGCGGGACAGGGAGGTGGAGACCCAGTACTTC. The chain carries TRBV27 and TRBJ2-5; TRBD1 matches at 9 bases. Germline CDR1 is MNHEY and CDR2 is SMNVEV (reference sequence). V dropped 5 bases and J dropped 5; count of bases not matched to a gene: 9. This CDR3 is built from 15 residues.

This clone was counted once. This chain joins TRBV6-2 or TRBV6-3 and TRBJ2-7; a weak D match, TRBD2 (6 bases). With 0 bases removed from V and 0 bases from J, the gap between germline ends came to 12 bases. The germline V gene encodes CDR1 MNHEY and CDR2 SVGEGT. This CDR3 is 16 amino acids long. CDR3 protein: CASSYSNGSPSYEQYF. In DNA, the CDR3 is TGTGCCAGCAGTTACTCGAACGGGAGCCCCTCCTACGAGCAGTACTTC.

The chain combines TRBV11-2 with TRBJ2-1; 13 bases fit TRBD2. Germline assignment: CDR1 SGHAT and CDR2 FQNNGV. The CDR3 runs 16 residues. With 5 bases clipped from V and 8 bases from J, the junction kept 9 bases outside the gene matches. CDR3 DNA sequence: TGTGCCAGCAGCCGTACCCGACTAGCGGGAGGCGATGAGCAGTTCTTC. Translating it yields CASSRTRLAGGDEQFF.

The chain employs TRBV24-1 and TRBJ2-5; no firm D call. The CDR3 extends over 14 amino acids. From germline, CDR1 is KGHDR and CDR2 SFDVKD. V was shortened by 3 bases and J by 3 bases, with 10 bases between the two germline ends. The DNA of the CDR3 is TGTGCCACCAGTGATGTTCGGGTAAAAGAGACCCAGTACTTC. This sequence encodes CATSDVRVKETQYF.

This chain links TRBV10-3 with TRBJ2-1; TRBD2 aligns across 11 bases. The ends lost 10 bases at V and 5 bases at J; junction bases unmatched: 10. Per germline, CDR1 ENHRY and CDR2 SYGVKD. The CDR3 contains 15 residues. The CDR3 here is CATSTSGALDNEQFF. The DNA for the CDR3 is TGTGCCACCTCGACTAGCGGGGCTCTAGACAATGAGCAGTTCTTC.

The chain combines TRBV11-2 with TRBJ2-7; D possibly matches TRBD1 or TRBD2 (6 bases each). Germline V lookup: CDR1 SGHAT, CDR2 FQNNGV. The CDR3 length is 12 residues. Trimming shortened V by 7 bases and J by 6 bases, and 13 bases separated the two germline ends. The CDR3 DNA sequence: TGTGCCAGCACCCCGGGGGCGGGCGAGCAGTACTTC. Its translation is CASTPGAGEQYF.

This clone showed up just once. The rearrangement joins TRBV9 to TRBJ2-5, with D possibly TRBD2 on 6 matching bases. Germline V lookup: CDR1 SGDLS, CDR2 YYNGEE. V was shortened by 1 base and J by 3 bases, with 13 bases between the two germline ends. The CDR3 runs to 15 residues. The CDR3 is CASSVNYGRKETQYF. The CDR3 region has the DNA TGTGCCAGCAGCGTAAATTACGGGAGAAAAGAGACCCAGTACTTC.

For this clone: The same CDR3 is also encoded by other DNA sequences in this sample. J is TRBJ2-1 and V is TRBV24-1; no firm D call. The V end was cut by 4 bases, the J end by 3 bases, with 0 bases between. From germline, CDR1 is KGHDR and CDR2 SFDVKD. The CDR3 is 11 residues long. CDR3 nucleotides: TGTGCCACCAGTGACTACAATGAGCAGTTCTTC. The encoded protein is CATSDYNEQFF.

This sequence joins TRBV9 and TRBJ2-2; no clear D gene. This CDR3 is built from 15 residues. The V gene's germline CDR1 is SGDLS and CDR2 YYNGEE. Trimming removed 0 bases at V and 4 bases at J, with 10 bases between. In DNA, the CDR3 is TGTGCCAGCAGCGTAGAATTGATTGGCACCGGGGAGCTGTTTTTT. This sequence encodes CASSVELIGTGELFF.

This chain uses TRBV6-5 with TRBJ2-7; a possible D gene is TRBD1 (6 bases). Trimming shortened V by 5 bases and J by 2 bases, and 10 bases separated the two germline ends. Germline-derived CDR1 and CDR2 are MNHEY and SVGAGI. The CDR3 covers 13 residues. For the CDR3, the DNA is TGTGCCAGCAGTAAACAGGGTCCCTACGAGCAGTACTTC. It translates to CASSKQGPYEQYF.